What follows are 32 T cell receptor beta chains derived from one specimen sequenced in a study of T cells in localized non-small cell lung cancer. Method: immunoSEQ multiplex PCR; TCRdb's copy keeps in-frame clones and lacks some. The table has roughly 40,000 clones, 80% to 90% seen once. Material: peripheral blood, obtained before any cancer treatment. These receptors all come from a woman aged 40 to 75 with stage I lung adenocarcinoma.

This clone has just a few counts. The chain combines TRBV7-9 with TRBJ1-3, with D possibly TRBD1 on 6 matching bases. CDR3 length: 15 residues. Germline V gene data show CDR1 as SEHNR and CDR2 as FQNEAQ (reference sequence). V was trimmed by 4 bases and J by 0 bases, leaving 10 bases between them. For the CDR3, the DNA is TGTGCCAGCAGCTCCGACAGGAGCTCTGGAAACACCATATATTTT. This codes for CASSSDRSSGNTIYF.

V and J are TRBV28 and TRBJ1-2; the match to TRBD1 covers 11 bases. The germline gives CDR1 MDHEN, CDR2 SYDVKM. CDR3 length: 15 amino acids. The V segment lost 3 bases and the J segment 7 bases; nucleotides outside the gene matches: 7. This chain's CDR3 is CASSFTRGTGGGYTF. DNA of the CDR3: TGTGCCAGCAGTTTTACCCGCGGGACAGGGGGTGGCTACACCTTC.

J is TRBJ2-3 and V is TRBV18; D ambiguous. Germline-derived CDR1 and CDR2 are KGHSH and LQKENI. Trimming shortened V by 3 bases and J by 9 bases, and 10 bases separated the two germline ends. CDR3 length: 12 residues. The CDR3 nucleotides read TGTGCCAGCTCACCGGGTCCTCTCACGCAGTATTTT. Residues: CASSPGPLTQYF.

V is TRBV7-3 and J is TRBJ2-1; 8 bases agree with TRBD1. Germline V gene lookup returns CDR1 SGHTA and CDR2 FQGTGA. This CDR3 is built from 16 residues. After removal of 5 bases from V and 4 bases from J, the junction contained 10 bases not matched to a gene. In DNA form, the CDR3 reads TGTGCCAGCAGCCGCGTGGGGACAGGTCTATACAATGAGCAGTTCTTC. Translating gives CASSRVGTGLYNEQFF.

This clone appeared a single time. The chain employs TRBV2 and TRBJ1-4; the D is unclear. V lost 0 bases to trimming and J lost 6 bases, with 8 bases between them. This CDR3 region has 14 residues. Germline V lookup: CDR1 SNHLY, CDR2 FYNNEI. The CDR3 DNA reads TGTGCCAGCAGTGAAGCCGGACGATATGAAAAACTGTTTTTT. Protein product: CASSEAGRYEKLFF.

The DNA of the CDR3 is TGCGCCAGCAGCCAAGGAGATGGGGGAGATACGCAGTATTTT. This translates into CASSQGDGGDTQYF. The chain combines TRBV4-1 with TRBJ2-3; D possibly uses TRBD1 or TRBD2 (5 bases each). Germline-derived CDR1 and CDR2 are MGHRA and YSYEKL. The CDR3 runs 14 residues. The V and J ends lost 1 base and 5 bases respectively, with 10 bases between them.

The J gene is TRBJ1-5, the V gene TRBV28; D possibly corresponds to TRBD1 (6 bases). V was shortened by 7 bases and J by 2 bases, with 21 bases between the two germline ends. This CDR3 has 17 residues. From germline, CDR1 is MDHEN and CDR2 SYDVKM. CDR3 DNA sequence: TGTGCCAGCACTAAATCGGGGGGCCTCTGGGGCAATCAGCCCCAGCATTTT. Translation gives CASTKSGGLWGNQPQHF.

This sequence joins TRBV19 and TRBJ2-7; 7 bases agree with TRBD1. Germline V gives CDR1 LNHDA, CDR2 SQIVND (reference sequence). The CDR3 contains 14 residues. V lost 11 bases, J lost 1 base, and 11 bases stayed unmatched. The chain's CDR3 is CASKGDSRSYEQYF. CDR3 DNA sequence: TGTGCCTCAAAGGGGGACAGCCGTTCCTACGAGCAGTACTTC.

The chain is built from TRBV2 and TRBJ1-1; weak D call: TRBD1 (5 bases). Germline V gene sequence: CDR1 SNHLY, CDR2 FYNNEI. Trimming took 9 bases from V and 3 from J, leaving 8 bases between them. The CDR3 extends over 11 amino acids. The CDR3 region is CASRDDTEAFF. As DNA, the CDR3 is TGTGCCAGTAGGGACGACACTGAAGCTTTCTTT.

V usage is TRBV11-2 and J usage is TRBJ2-7, with TRBD2 matching over 11 bases. The germline CDR1 and CDR2 sequences are SGHAT and FQNNGV. The CDR3 loop spans 15 amino acids. J gave up 5 bases and V 5 bases, and 8 bases lay outside the gene matches. The CDR3 bases are TGTGCCAGCAGCAAGGGGACTAGCGGTTTAAACGAGCAGTACTTC. Its protein product is CASSKGTSGLNEQYF.

The chain links TRBV19 to TRBJ2-7; TRBD1 might be the D (5 bases). Germline V gene lookup returns CDR1 LNHDA and CDR2 SQIVND (reference sequence). Trimming removed 2 bases from V and 6 bases from J, with 8 bases in between. This CDR3 is built from 12 residues. CDR3 sequence reads: CASSIWQGEQYF. The DNA for the CDR3 is TGTGCCAGTAGTATATGGCAGGGCGAGCAGTACTTC.

V and J are TRBV4-1 and TRBJ1-5, with 8 bases lining up with TRBD1. The germline gives CDR1 MGHRA, CDR2 YSYEKL. The CDR3 loop spans 14 amino acids. J lost 2 bases, V lost 3 bases, and 0 bases had no gene match. The DNA for the CDR3 is TGCGCCAGCAGCCAGGGACAGGGCAATCAGCCCCAGCATTTT. As protein: CASSQGQGNQPQHF.

V and J are TRBV11-2 and TRBJ2-2, with D possibly being TRBD2 (5 bases). Germline V gene sequence: CDR1 SGHAT, CDR2 FQNNGV. V lost 1 base and J 6 bases, leaving 9 bases between the germline ends. The CDR3 totals 14 residues. The CDR3 DNA follows: TGTGCCAGCAGCTTAGGGTACGGGGCCGGGGAGCTGTTTTTT. It is translated as CASSLGYGAGELFF. The full variable domain, its missing parts supplied by reference TRBV11-2 and TRBJ2-2, is EAGVAQSPRYKIIEKRQSVAFWCNPISGHATLYWYQQILGQGPKLLIQFQNNGVVDDSQLPKDRFSAERLKGVDSTLKIQPAKLEDSAVYLCASSLGYGAGELFFGEGSRLTVL.

This rearrangement joins TRBV28 to TRBJ2-2; 8 nucleotides line up with TRBD1. The CDR3 is made up of 13 amino acids. Germline trimming cut 10 bases from V and 1 base from J; bases unmatched to any gene: 2. Germline V gene sequence: CDR1 MDHEN, CDR2 SYDVKM. CDR3 sequence (DNA): TGTGCCACCGACAGGGGGAACACCGGGGAGCTGTTTTTT. This sequence encodes CATDRGNTGELFF. Combining the CDR3 with reference TRBV28 and TRBJ2-2 gives the whole variable domain DVKVTQSSRYLVKRTGEKVFLECVQDMDHENMFWYRQDPGLGLRLIYFSYDVKMKEKGDIPEGYSVSREKKERFSLILESASTNQTSMYLCATDRGNTGELFFGEGSRLTVL.

The chain has TRBV18 and TRBJ2-7; D is possibly TRBD1 (5 bases). The CDR3 has 13 residues. Germline V gene data show CDR1 as KGHSH and CDR2 as LQKENI. The V end lost 2 bases, the J end lost 3 bases, and 8 bases lay between the germline ends. The CDR3 nucleotides read TGTGCCAGCTCACCAGGACACTACTACGAGCAGTACTTC. Translation gives CASSPGHYYEQYF.

The chain couples TRBV18 to TRBJ2-5, with D uncertain. The germline V and J ends were trimmed by 3 bases and 4 bases, with 9 bases remaining between them. This CDR3 has 13 residues. Germline assignment: CDR1 KGHSH and CDR2 LQKENI. This CDR3 is CASSPIGAETQYF. CDR3 in DNA: TGTGCCAGCTCACCCATTGGAGCAGAGACCCAGTACTTC.

The J gene is TRBJ2-4, the V gene TRBV1; the D call of TRBD2 is as the table states it, not checked on the DNA. TRBV1 is flagged as a pseudogene. The CDR3 runs to 15 residues. Here the CDR3 DNA reads TGCACCAGCAGCCACAATAGCGGGAGACGAGACATTCAGTACTTC. Translating it yields CTSSHNSGRRDIQYF.

This sequence joins TRBV7-2 and TRBJ2-6; tentatively, D is TRBD1 (6 bases). V lost 11 bases to trimming and J lost 2 bases, with 13 bases between them. This CDR3 has 14 residues. Per germline, CDR1 SGHTA and CDR2 FQGNSA. CDR3 protein: CASGAATGANVLTF. Here the CDR3 DNA reads TGTGCCTCAGGGGCGGCAACTGGGGCCAACGTCCTGACTTTC.

The rearrangement uses TRBV6-1 and TRBJ2-1; no clear D. This CDR3 spans 16 amino acids. Trimming cost V 2 bases and J 6 bases, with 17 bases left between them. Germline CDR1 reads MNHNS; CDR2 reads SASEGT. The CDR3 region has the DNA TGTGCCAGCAGTGAAAAGGTAGATGGGCCCCCCAATGAGCAGTTCTTC. Translation: CASSEKVDGPPNEQFF.

In DNA, the CDR3 is TGCGCCAGCAGCTTGGGCGCCGGACTAGCGGTAGAGACCCAGTACTTC. Translating gives CASSLGAGLAVETQYF. V and J are TRBV5-1 and TRBJ2-5; 10 positions agree with TRBD2. This CDR3 is built from 16 residues. V lost 0 bases, J lost 4 bases, and 6 bases stayed unmatched. The germline CDR1 and CDR2 sequences are SGHRS and YFSETQ.

This clone was seen just once. The genes are TRBV28 and TRBJ2-7, with D possibly matching TRBD2 (6 bases). There are 14 residues in the CDR3. CDR1 is MDHEN and CDR2 is SYDVKM in the germline V gene. The V end was cut by 1 base, the J end by 7 bases, with 14 bases between. CDR3 sequence: CASSLSGGLGEQYF. The CDR3 DNA is TGTGCCAGCAGTTTATCTGGAGGGTTAGGGGAGCAGTACTTC.

The CDR3 loop reads CAISGGQGDGYTF. The CDR3 region has the DNA TGTGCCATCAGTGGTGGGCAGGGTGATGGCTACACCTTC. The chain links TRBV10-3 to TRBJ1-2; D is perhaps TRBD1 (5 bases). Germline CDR1 and CDR2: ENHRY and SYGVKD. Trimming pared 4 bases from V and 6 bases from J, leaving 12 bases between. This CDR3 is 13 amino acids long.

The chain recombines TRBV6-4 with TRBJ2-2; 7 nucleotides align to TRBD1. The trim removed 4 bases at V and 6 bases at J, leaving 2 bases unmatched. Germline V gene lookup returns CDR1 MRHNA and CDR2 SNTAGT. The CDR3 sequence is 13 residues long. CDR3 nucleotides: TGTGCCAGCAGTGGACAGGGCGCCGGGGAGCTGTTTTTT. Its translation is CASSGQGAGELFF.

In this sample, this clone turned up once. This rearrangement joins TRBV11-2 to TRBJ1-4, with D perhaps matching TRBD1 (5 bases). The CDR3 loop spans 16 amino acids. The germline V gene has CDR1 SGHAT and CDR2 FQNNGV. V was shortened by 2 bases and J by 4 bases, with 14 bases between the two germline ends. The CDR3 DNA sequence: TGTGCCAGCAGCTTAATGACGAAGGGGATTAATGAAAAACTGTTTTTT. This codes for CASSLMTKGINEKLFF.

V is TRBV14 and J is TRBJ1-4, with a weak D call TRBD1 (6 bases). CDR1 is SGHDN and CDR2 is FVKESK in the germline V gene. The CDR3 extends over 16 amino acids. V lost 0 bases and J 4 bases, leaving 12 bases between the germline ends. The CDR3 DNA reads TGTGCCAGCAGCCAAGATACGGACAGAGATAATGAAAAACTGTTTTTT. It encodes CASSQDTDRDNEKLFF.

The chain is built from TRBV4-1 and TRBJ2-5; D is perhaps TRBD1 or TRBD2 (5 bases each). With 1 base removed from V and 8 bases from J, the gap between germline ends came to 14 bases. The length of the CDR3 is 14 residues. Germline V gene sequence: CDR1 MGHRA, CDR2 YSYEKL. CDR3 region: CASSQVNRGRTQYF. In DNA, the CDR3 is TGCGCCAGCAGCCAAGTCAACCGGGGCAGAACCCAGTACTTC.

J is TRBJ2-7 and V is TRBV23-1, with a possible D match to TRBD1 (5 bases). TRBV23-1 is flagged as an ORF with uncertain function. The ends were cut back, 0 bases at V and 2 bases at J, with 14 bases in the middle. The CDR3 sequence is 16 residues long. This CDR3 is CASSQSKGEKAYEQYF. In DNA, the CDR3 is TGCGCCAGCAGTCAATCGAAAGGGGAAAAAGCCTACGAGCAGTACTTC.

The rearrangement links TRBV28 to TRBJ1-1; D remains unclear. Trimming cost V 11 bases and J 11 bases, with 18 bases left between them. CDR1 is MDHEN, CDR2 SYDVKM, per germline. This CDR3 spans 11 amino acids. Written as DNA, the CDR3 is TGTGCCTTCGGAGTGGATGGCTGGGCTTTCTTT. This sequence encodes CAFGVDGWAFF.

This chain links TRBV28 with TRBJ2-7; no firm D call. Germline V gene lookup returns CDR1 MDHEN and CDR2 SYDVKM. This CDR3 region has 15 residues. Between the trimmed V and J ends, which lost 2 bases and 1 base, there was a span of 12 bases. CDR3 protein: CASSLNGDVSYEQYF. The CDR3 coding sequence is TGTGCCAGCAGTTTAAACGGTGATGTTTCCTACGAGCAGTACTTC.

The chain recombines TRBV5-6 with TRBJ1-4; possibly TRBD1 for D (5 bases). Germline V gene data show CDR1 as SGHDT and CDR2 as YYEEEE. Trimming shortened V by 0 bases and J by 14 bases, and 17 bases separated the two germline ends. The CDR3 extends over 14 amino acids. The CDR3 DNA is TGTGCCAGCAGCTTGGGGGACTCCGGCTGGGGGCTGTTTTTT. Translation: CASSLGDSGWGLFF.

This chain uses TRBV28 with TRBJ1-2; 12 bases map to TRBD1. The V and J ends lost 3 bases and 8 bases, in that order; junction bases with no gene match: 7. CDR1 is MDHEN, CDR2 SYDVKM, per germline. The CDR3 covers 15 residues. CDR3 DNA: TGTGCCAGCAGTTTGCCGGGACAGGGGGCAGAGGGCTACACCTTC. It yields the protein CASSLPGQGAEGYTF.

V is TRBV20-1 and J is TRBJ1-2; D gene unclear. Trimming removed 7 bases at V and 2 bases at J, with 8 bases between. Germline V gene lookup returns CDR1 DFQATT and CDR2 SNEGSKA (reference sequence). The CDR3 is 11 amino acids. CDR3 nucleotide sequence: TGCAGTGGGCAGGTCAACTATGGCTACACCTTC. Translating gives CSGQVNYGYTF.